This note documents a single T cell receptor (beta chain) sequence. With UMI labels, 5' RACE was used to prepare the TRB cDNA libraries. From the 5' RACE reads, TCRdb lists one entry per CDR3 protein and no DNA. This sample carries approximately 74,000 distinct CDR3 sequences, with roughly 1.5% going to the ten biggest clones. This sample was taken from a study of CXCR3-negative and CXCR3-positive naive CD8 T cells. Per the germline V gene, CDR1 is MDHEN and CDR2 is SYDVKM. The CDR3 is 15 amino acids. The sample taken for sequencing was naive CXCR3- CD8+ T cells from blood. Subset indicated: CD45RO-CCR7+CD27+CD95- naive CD8+ T cells lacking CXCR3 (TNR3-). The clonotype originates from a human donor in good health. Some clones in this sample may be carry-over from other donors' samples. The chain links TRBV28 to TRBJ2-3; no DNA is available, so the TRBD2 call from TCRdb remains unchecked. The CDR3 reads CASSTGTSGTDTQYF.